At least ten counts were recorded for the clone carrying this TCR beta chain. No antigen is known for it. The germline V gene encodes CDR1 DFQATT and CDR2 SNEGSKA (reference sequence). The germline V and J ends were trimmed by 0 bases and 0 bases, with 8 bases remaining between them. This CDR3 spans 14 amino acids. The data were obtained in a study of CD8 T cells in ankylosing spondylitis. Preparation of TCR beta libraries was done by quantitative 5'-RACE with molecular barcodes. TCRdb ran MiXCR on the 5' RACE reads and lists one entry per CDR3 protein. Here the sample spans 230,000 or so distinct CDR3 sequences, 20% to 30% being singletons. Study results and limitations: CD8+ disease-linked clones were present at relatively low frequencies in blood.

V usage is TRBV20-1 and J usage is TRBJ1-1; no definite D call. This TCR came from a male donor with ankylosing spondylitis or in good health (not recorded which). Sequencing input: blood, either unsorted or a sorted T cell fraction (not recorded which). The CDR3 sequence is CSARDPSLNTEAFF. In DNA form, the CDR3 reads TGCAGTGCTAGAGACCCCAGCTTGAACACTGAAGCTTTCTTT.